The present T cell receptor (beta chain) was sequenced within a study of blood T cell repertoires in COVID-19. In the study overall: Acute and convalescent COVID-19 samples came from the United States, Italy and Spain. PBMCs, B-cell-depleted T cells, or T cells were the source of the cDNA or gDNA that made up the material.

Authors' analysis steps: For nucleated cells, counts were estimated from reference gene primer amplification. Libraries were prepared by immunoSEQ multiplex PCR; TCRdb keeps only in-frame clonotypes and omits some of them. The V and J calls and the clone size are those of that table, but D and trimming were determined from the DNA. The sample lists under 200,000 clones; around 77% were seen once. The V gene end was trimmed by 4 bases and the J gene end by 1 base; junction bases not matched to a gene: 19. Germline V gene data show CDR1 as MDHEN and CDR2 as SYDVKM. The CDR3 covers 19 residues. The sequence came from a man between 60 and 75 years old with active or convalescent COVID-19. The sequenced sample was peripheral blood. The genes are TRBV28 and TRBJ2-7; TRBD1 aligns across 7 bases. CDR3 nucleotides: TGTGCCAGCAGTTCATTCCCGGGACAGCTCTCCTTAGGGTCCTACGAGCAGTACTTC. Protein product: CASSSFPGQLSLGSYEQYF.